These T cell receptor beta chains were read from a single sample in a study of blood T cell repertoires in COVID-19. The method was immunoSEQ multiplex PCR; TCRdb's version includes in-frame clones alone and lacks a portion of them. The table records a few hundred thousand clones, around 81% of them present only once. The source material was peripheral blood. Receptors were obtained from a woman between 50 and 59 years old with active or convalescent COVID-19. Both conserved end residues are part of each CDR3.

>TRBV7-9|TRBJ1-1
CAGEQLGASTEAFF
>TRBV7-2|TRBJ1-2
CASSLDRGRRGYTF
>TRBV5-1|TRBJ2-1
CASSLVTINNEQFF
>TRBV2|TRBJ2-7
CASTLSLGQWAYEQYF
>TRBV19|TRBJ2-7
CASSIGQPYEQYF
>TRBV10-3|TRBJ1-6
CAISESPVERTF
>TRBV5-5|TRBJ1-4
CASSLVGGGREKLFF
>TRBV11-2|TRBJ1-2
CASSLLRGSYGYTF
>TRBV11-1|TRBJ2-7
CASSRSDSSYEQYF
>TRBV10-2|TRBJ2-7
CASSLTGTTSSYEQYF
>TRBV7-2|TRBJ2-7
CASSLSPLGEQYF
>TRBV21-1|TRBJ1-6
CASRAVTLLNSPLHF
>TRBV7-2|TRBJ2-2
CASSSNTYTGELFF
>TRBV28|TRBJ2-5
CASSLSGPETQYF
>TRBV15|TRBJ1-3
CATSGQASNTIYF
>TRBV7-3|TRBJ2-1
CASSLLGGANEQFF
>TRBV19|TRBJ1-6
CASSILQGSNSPLHF
>TRBV6-5|TRBJ1-1
CASSLTGVTEAFF
>TRBV6-1|TRBJ1-4
CASSEGTGWEKLFF
>TRBV19|TRBJ2-5
CASASGKTQYF
>TRBV7-2|TRBJ2-3
CASSPVLGGTQYF
>TRBV29-1|TRBJ1-4
CSGSTGIGEKLFF
>TRBV7-9|TRBJ2-1
CASSLGQGSYNEQFF